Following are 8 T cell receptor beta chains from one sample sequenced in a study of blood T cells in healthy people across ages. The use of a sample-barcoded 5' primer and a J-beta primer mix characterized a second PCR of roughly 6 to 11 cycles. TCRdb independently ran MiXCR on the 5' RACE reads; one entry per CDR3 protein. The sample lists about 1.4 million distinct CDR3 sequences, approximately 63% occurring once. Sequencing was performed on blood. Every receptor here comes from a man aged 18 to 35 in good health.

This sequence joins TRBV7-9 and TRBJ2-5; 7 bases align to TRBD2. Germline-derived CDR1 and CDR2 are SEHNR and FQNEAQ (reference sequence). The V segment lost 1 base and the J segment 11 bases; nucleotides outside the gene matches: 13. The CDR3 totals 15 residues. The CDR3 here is CASSLGGLVYDEQYF. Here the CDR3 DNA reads TGTGCCAGCAGCTTAGGTGGACTAGTGTACGATGAGCAGTACTTC.

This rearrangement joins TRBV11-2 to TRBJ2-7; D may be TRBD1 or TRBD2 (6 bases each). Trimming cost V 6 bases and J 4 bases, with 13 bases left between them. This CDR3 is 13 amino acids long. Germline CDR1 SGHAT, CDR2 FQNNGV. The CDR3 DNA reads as TGTGCCAGCAGGGGGATAGGGGGGTACGAGCAGTACTTC. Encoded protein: CASRGIGGYEQYF.

Here the CDR3 DNA reads TGTGCCAGCAGCTTAGGGGACAGCAAATCACCCCTCCACTTT. Translated, it gives CASSLGDSKSPLHF. The rearrangement links TRBV11-2 to TRBJ1-6, with 7 bases fitting TRBD1. The CDR3 is 14 amino acids. The V segment lost 1 base and the J segment 10 bases; nucleotides outside the gene matches: 4. Germline V gene sequence: CDR1 SGHAT, CDR2 FQNNGV.

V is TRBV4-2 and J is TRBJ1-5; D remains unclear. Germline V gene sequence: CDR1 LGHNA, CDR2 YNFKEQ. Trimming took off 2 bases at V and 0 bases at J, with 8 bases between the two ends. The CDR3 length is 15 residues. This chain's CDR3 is CASSQQGHSNQPQHF. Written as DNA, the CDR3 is TGTGCCAGCAGCCAACAAGGCCATAGCAATCAGCCCCAGCATTTT.

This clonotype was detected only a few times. For the CDR3, the DNA is TGCGCCAGCAGCCAAGCGTATAGGGGTAATGAGCAGTTCTTC. Residues: CASSQAYRGNEQFF. The V and J genes are TRBV4-1 and TRBJ2-1; D may be TRBD1 (5 bases). Germline-derived CDR1 and CDR2 are MGHRA and YSYEKL. The CDR3 contains 14 residues. V was trimmed by 1 base and J by 7 bases, leaving 11 bases between them.

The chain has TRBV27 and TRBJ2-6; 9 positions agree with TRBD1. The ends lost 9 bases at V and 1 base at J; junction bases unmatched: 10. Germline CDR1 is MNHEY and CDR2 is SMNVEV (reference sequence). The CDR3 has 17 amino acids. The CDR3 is CASKPGQGPSGANVLTF. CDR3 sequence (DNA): TGTGCCAGTAAACCGGGACAGGGTCCTTCTGGGGCCAACGTCCTGACTTTC.

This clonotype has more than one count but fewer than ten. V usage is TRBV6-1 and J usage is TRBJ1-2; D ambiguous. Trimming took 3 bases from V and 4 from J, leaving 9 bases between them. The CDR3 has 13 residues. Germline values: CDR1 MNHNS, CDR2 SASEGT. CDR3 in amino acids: CASSDGPLYGYTF. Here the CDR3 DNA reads TGTGCCAGCAGTGACGGGCCCCTCTATGGCTACACCTTC.

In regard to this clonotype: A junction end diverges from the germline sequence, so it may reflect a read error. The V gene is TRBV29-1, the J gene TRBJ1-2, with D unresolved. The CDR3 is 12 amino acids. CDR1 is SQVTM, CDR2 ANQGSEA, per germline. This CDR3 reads CSVEGQVYGYTF. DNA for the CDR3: TGCAGTGTTGAAGGGCAGGTCTATGGCTACACCTTC.